This TCR beta chain is drawn from a study of response to subunit inactivated influenza vaccine (dated by TCRdb to between 2017 and 2018). In terms of the full investigation: To follow how T cells responded to a trivalent subunit inactivated influenza vaccine, the researchers relied on deep quantitative profiling of the T cell receptor repertoire. Summary of the overall study and its limitations: According to the authors, only a limited number of new T cells may be recruited by each seasonal influenza vaccination.

Preparation of the library involved RT-PCR. Reads for this sample came from an Illumina HiSeq 2500. TCRdb reprocessing: public reads trimmed at Q25 with fastp, clones called with MiXCR, in-frame beta chains kept. Entries that share a CDR3 protein sequence are merged under the most common genes and DNA. This sample is represented by fewer than 600,000 distinct CDR3 sequences; approximately 7.8% of them were singletons. The ten largest clones represent around 13% of the sample. Regarding this clonotype: Its antigen is still unknown. Within one base of it there is no much larger clone, and no base qualities were kept.

Between the V and J ends, shortened by 2 bases and 5 bases respectively, the junction contains 7 bases. The germline V gene encodes CDR1 MNHNS and CDR2 SASEGT. Its CDR3 holds 13 amino acids, cysteine through phenylalanine. This entry keeps only the CDR3 DNA: 39 bases, framed from base 1. This TCR was recovered from a man aged 45 to 75 who received an inactivated influenza vaccine. Donor details come from another sample of the same person, matched by shared clones. The chain couples TRBV6-1 to TRBJ2-1; TRBD2 is perhaps the D gene, given 5 matching bases. This specimen consisted of PBMCs from blood, obtained approximately 25 months after vaccination. The nucleotides are TGTGCCAGCAGTGAAAGGAGGAACAATGAGCAGTTCTTC. It codes for CASSERRNNEQFF.